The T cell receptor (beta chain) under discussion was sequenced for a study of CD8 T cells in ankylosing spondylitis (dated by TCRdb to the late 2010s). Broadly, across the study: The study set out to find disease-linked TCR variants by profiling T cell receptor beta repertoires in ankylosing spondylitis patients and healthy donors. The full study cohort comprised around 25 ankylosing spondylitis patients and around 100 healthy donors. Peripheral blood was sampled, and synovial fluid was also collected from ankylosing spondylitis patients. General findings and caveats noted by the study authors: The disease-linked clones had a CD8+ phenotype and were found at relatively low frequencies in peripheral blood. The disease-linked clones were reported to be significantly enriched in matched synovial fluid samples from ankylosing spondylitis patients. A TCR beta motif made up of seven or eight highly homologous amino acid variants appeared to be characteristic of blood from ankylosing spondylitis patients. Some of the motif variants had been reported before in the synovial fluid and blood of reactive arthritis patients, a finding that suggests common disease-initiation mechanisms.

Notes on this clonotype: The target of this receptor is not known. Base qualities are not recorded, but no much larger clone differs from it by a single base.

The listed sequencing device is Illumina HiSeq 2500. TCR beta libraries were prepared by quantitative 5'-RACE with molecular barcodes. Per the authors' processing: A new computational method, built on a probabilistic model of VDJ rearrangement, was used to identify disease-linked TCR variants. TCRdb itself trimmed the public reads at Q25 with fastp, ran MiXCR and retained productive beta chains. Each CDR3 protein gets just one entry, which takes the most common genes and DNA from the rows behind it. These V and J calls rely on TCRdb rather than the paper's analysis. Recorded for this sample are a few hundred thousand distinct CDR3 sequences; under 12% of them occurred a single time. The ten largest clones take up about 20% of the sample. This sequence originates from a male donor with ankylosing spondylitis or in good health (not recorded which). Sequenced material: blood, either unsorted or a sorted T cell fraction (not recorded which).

The nucleotide sequence is given as TGCGCCAGCAGCTTGGTAGCGGGGAACCAAGAGACCCAGTACTTC. Translation gives CASSLVAGNQETQYF. The chain links TRBV5-1 with TRBJ2-5; TRBD2 matches 8 bases in the middle. The germline V end is reduced by 0 bases and the J end by 0 bases; junction bases left unmatched: 1. CDR1 is given as SGHRS and CDR2 as YFSETQ, both from the germline V gene. Its CDR3 holds 15 amino acids, cysteine through phenylalanine. This entry keeps only the CDR3 DNA: 45 bases, framed from base 1.